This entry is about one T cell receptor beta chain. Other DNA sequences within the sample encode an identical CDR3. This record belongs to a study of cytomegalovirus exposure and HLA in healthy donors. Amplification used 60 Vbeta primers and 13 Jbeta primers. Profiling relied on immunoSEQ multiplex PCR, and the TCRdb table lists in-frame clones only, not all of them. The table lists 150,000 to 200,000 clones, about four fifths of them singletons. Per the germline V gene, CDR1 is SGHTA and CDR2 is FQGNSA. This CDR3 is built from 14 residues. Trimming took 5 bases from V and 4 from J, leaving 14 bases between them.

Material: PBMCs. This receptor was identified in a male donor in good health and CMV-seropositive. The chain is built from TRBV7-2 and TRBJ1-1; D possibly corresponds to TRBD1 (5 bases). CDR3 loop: CASSLVGGGTEAFF. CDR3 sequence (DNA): TGTGCCAGCAGCCTAGTTGGGGGGGGCACTGAAGCTTTCTTT.